The source of this T cell receptor (beta chain) is a study of OX40 agonist ivuxolimab in advanced cancers. For the study at large: Treatment of patients was with ivuxolimab, an agonistic anti-OX40 (CD134) antibody. Each patient was given ivuxolimab into a vein every 2 weeks, at 0.01 to 10 mg/kg. Regarding the study as a whole: CD4+ T cells averaged fewer expanded clones than CD8+ T cells.

Produced via immunoSEQ multiplex PCR; TCRdb's table is partial and in-frame only. Altogether 30,000 to 35,000 clones are present, approximately 79% being singletons, with the ten largest covering roughly 15%. Details on this clone: The antigen is undetermined.

From germline, CDR1 is ENHRY and CDR2 SYGVKD. This CDR3 comprises 15 residues. V trimming: 3 bases; J trimming: 3 bases; junction bases outside the gene matches: 6. Prior autoimmune disease or systemic immunosuppression barred patients. This receptor was identified in an adult with an advanced solid tumor such as melanoma, head and neck, liver or kidney cancer. The source material was CD4+ or CD8+ T cells sorted from blood, sampled in a trial of the OX40 agonist ivuxolimab. The genes are TRBV10-3 and TRBJ2-5; 8 bases fit TRBD1. The CDR3 DNA reads TGTGCCATCAGTGACCCCAGGGGGCTAGAAGAGACCCAGTACTTC. Amino acid sequence: CAISDPRGLEETQYF.